This TCR beta chain was sequenced in a study of T cell repertoires and Cas9 in healthy adults. Study-level information: CD4 and CD8 compartments: SpCas9-reactive T cells profiled for potency, cytotoxicity, lineage. Study observations and caveats: SpCas9-reactive effector T cells were reportedly restrained in vitro by SpCas9-reactive regulatory T cells.

Trimming took off 2 bases at V and 2 bases at J, with 10 bases between the two ends. The germline CDR1 and CDR2 sequences are SGDLS and YYNGEE. The CDR3 runs 14 residues. As concerns this clone: The antigen is not known.

Sequencing was performed with immunoSEQ multiplex PCR; in TCRdb, only in-frame clones are kept and a portion is missing. The data contain tens of thousands of clones, 92% of them seen just once; the ten biggest clones take up about 0.9%. The sequence was collected from a human donor in good health. The V gene is TRBV9, the J gene TRBJ1-1; a weak D match, TRBD1 (5 bases). The sample was CD4+ effector T cells (CD127+, CD25-, CD137-, CD154-) from PBMCs; culture status not recorded. In DNA, the CDR3 is TGTGCCAGCAGCGTGACGGGACTCAACACTGAAGCTTTCTTT. It specifies CASSVTGLNTEAFF.